This T cell receptor beta chain is drawn from a study of blood T cell repertoires in COVID-19. Study summary: Both acute and convalescent COVID-19 samples were obtained from the United States, Italy and Spain. PBMCs, B-cell-depleted T cells, or T cells provided the cDNA or gDNA that made up the material.

This table comes from immunoSEQ multiplex PCR, and its TCRdb copy is limited to in-frame clones, with some not included. Of some 330,000 clones listed, roughly 90% are singletons. Germline V lookup: CDR1 SGHRS, CDR2 YFSETQ. V was cut by 4 bases and J by 2 bases, with 16 bases left in between. This CDR3 is built from 16 residues. The clonotype originates from a woman aged 45-60 years with active or convalescent COVID-19. What was sequenced was peripheral blood. The chain recombines TRBV5-1 with TRBJ1-5; D perhaps matches TRBD1 (5 bases). The CDR3 nucleotides read TGCGCCAGCAGCCCGCGCCCGACAGACGGCAATCAGCCCCAGCATTTT. Protein sequence: CASSPRPTDGNQPQHF.